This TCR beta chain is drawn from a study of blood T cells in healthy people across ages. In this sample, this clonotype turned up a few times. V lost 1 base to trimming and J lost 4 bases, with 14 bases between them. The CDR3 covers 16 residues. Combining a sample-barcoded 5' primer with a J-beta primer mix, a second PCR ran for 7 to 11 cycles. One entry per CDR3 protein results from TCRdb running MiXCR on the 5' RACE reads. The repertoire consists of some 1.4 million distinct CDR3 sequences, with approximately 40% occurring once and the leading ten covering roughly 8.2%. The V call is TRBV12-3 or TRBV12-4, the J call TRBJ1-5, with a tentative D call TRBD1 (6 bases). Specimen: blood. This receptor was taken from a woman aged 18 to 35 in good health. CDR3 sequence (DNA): TGTGCCAGCAGTTTAGTCGGGGGGCGGAATAATCAGCCCCAGCATTTT. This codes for CASSLVGGRNNQPQHF.